The 5 T cell receptor beta chains below were found in one sample sequenced in a study of cytomegalovirus exposure and HLA in healthy donors. PCR involved 60 Vbeta and 13 Jbeta primers. Clones were read by immunoSEQ multiplex PCR, and TCRdb kept only the in-frame ones, dropping some. The profile shows 85,000 to 100,000 clones, 75% to 85% of them singletons. The material sequenced was PBMCs. The receptors were sampled from a male donor in good health and CMV-seropositive.

CDR3: CASSIIGTANTEAFF. In DNA, the CDR3 is TGTGCCAGCAGCATTATAGGGACAGCGAACACTGAAGCTTTCTTT. J is TRBJ1-1 and V is TRBV27; 7 bases align to TRBD1. CDR1 is MNHEY and CDR2 is SMNVEV in the germline V gene (reference sequence). V dropped 6 bases and J dropped 1; count of bases not matched to a gene: 8. This CDR3 comprises 15 residues.

J is TRBJ1-2 and V is TRBV6-5; 7 bases agree with TRBD1. J gave up 6 bases and V 5 bases, and 6 bases lay outside the gene matches. From germline, CDR1 is MNHEY and CDR2 SVGAGI. The CDR3 sequence is 13 residues long. CDR3 nucleotide sequence: TGTGCCAGCAGTGCCACAGGGGTCGATGGCTACACCTTC. This encodes CASSATGVDGYTF.

This clone was detected a few times. The rearrangement joins TRBV4-1 to TRBJ1-2; TRBD1 matches at 7 bases. CDR1 is MGHRA, CDR2 YSYEKL, per germline. The V segment lost 0 bases and the J segment 5 bases; nucleotides outside the gene matches: 3. The CDR3 runs 14 residues. CDR3 region: CASSQEQGGYGYTF. The CDR3 region has the DNA TGCGCCAGCAGCCAAGAGCAGGGGGGTTATGGCTACACCTTC.

V usage is TRBV30 and J usage is TRBJ1-6, with D perhaps matching TRBD1 (6 bases). The ends were cut back, 2 bases at V and 7 bases at J, with 9 bases in the middle. Germline CDR1 reads GTSNPN; CDR2 reads SVGIG (reference sequence). The CDR3 covers 13 residues. The CDR3 protein is CAWSLQGNSPLHF. For the CDR3, the DNA is TGTGCCTGGAGTTTACAGGGAAATTCACCCCTCCACTTT.

The rearrangement joins TRBV30 to TRBJ2-2; weak D call: TRBD2 (5 bases). Trimming left V 5 bases short and J 7 bases short, with 14 bases between. The CDR3 totals 13 residues. Per the germline V gene, CDR1 is GTSNPN and CDR2 is SVGIG (reference sequence). CDR3 DNA sequence: TGTGCCTGGGCCTGGAGGCAAGTCGGGGAGCTGTTTTTT. Its translation is CAWAWRQVGELFF.